Listed here are 3 T cell receptor beta chains from one sample, sequenced in a study of cytomegalovirus exposure and HLA in healthy donors (dated by TCRdb to 2017 to 2019). The library was built by means of the immunoSEQ multiplex PCR assay. A mixture of 60 forward primers for TCR Vbeta segments and 13 reverse primers for TCR Jbeta segments was used in the multiplex PCR. Sourced from immuneACCESS, this table was stored by TCRdb with only in-frame sequences that have V and J called. A share of the clones is absent; for the studies checked, an unresolved V gene accounts for under half, and the remainder has no known explanation. A total of approximately 280,000 clones appear in this sample, roughly 90% of them only once. Together, the top ten hold 2% to 3% of the sample. Sequencing input: PBMCs. All receptors derive from a woman between 18 and 29 years old in good health and CMV-seronegative.

The genes are TRBV19 and TRBJ2-5, with 7 positions matching TRBD2. CDR1 LNHDA and CDR2 SQIVND come from the germline V gene (reference sequence). V lost 4 bases to trimming and J lost 3 bases; unmatched junction nucleotides: 2. The CDR3 is 13 residues long. The CDR3 is CASSRGGEETQYF. The CDR3 region has the DNA TGTGCCAGTAGTAGGGGGGGAGAAGAGACCCAGTACTTC.

V is TRBV4-1 and J is TRBJ1-1; the match to TRBD1 covers 8 bases. The J segment lost 0 bases and the V segment lost 0 bases, leaving 9 bases of the junction unmatched. Germline assignment: CDR1 MGHRA and CDR2 YSYEKL. The CDR3 has 18 amino acids. CDR3 sequence reads: CASSQDLDRGLLNTEAFF. The DNA for the CDR3 is TGCGCCAGCAGCCAAGACCTTGACAGGGGTCTTCTGAACACTGAAGCTTTCTTT.

The sample holds one count of this clone. The rearrangement joins TRBV2 to TRBJ1-5; perhaps TRBD1 as D (5 bases). Germline-derived CDR1 and CDR2 are SNHLY and FYNNEI. V was pared by 3 bases and J by 11 bases, with 26 bases between. This CDR3 has 17 residues. The CDR3 bases are TGTGCCAGCAGTGACCTACCCCCGCGGGACCGGACTAAGTCCCAGCATTTT. Residues: CASSDLPPRDRTKSQHF.